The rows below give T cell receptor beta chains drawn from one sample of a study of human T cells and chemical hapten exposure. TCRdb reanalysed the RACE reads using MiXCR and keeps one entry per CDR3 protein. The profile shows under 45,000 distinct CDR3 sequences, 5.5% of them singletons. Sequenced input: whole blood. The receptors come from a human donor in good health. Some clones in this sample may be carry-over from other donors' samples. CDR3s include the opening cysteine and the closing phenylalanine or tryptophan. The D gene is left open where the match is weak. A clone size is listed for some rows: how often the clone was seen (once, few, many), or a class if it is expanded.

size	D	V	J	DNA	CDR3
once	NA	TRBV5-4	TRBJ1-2	TGTGCCAGCAGCTTACCAACAGATAACTATGGCTACACCTTC	CASSLPTDNYGYTF
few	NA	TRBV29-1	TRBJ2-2	TGCAGCGTCAGCCGCGCCGGGGAGCTGTTTTTT	CSVSRAGELFF
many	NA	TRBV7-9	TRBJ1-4	TGTGCCAGCAAAACAGGGACTAATGAAAAACTGTTTTTT	CASKTGTNEKLFF
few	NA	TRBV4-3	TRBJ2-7	TGCGCCAGCAGCCAAGATCTTCAGGGCTACGAGCAGTACTTC	CASSQDLQGYEQYF
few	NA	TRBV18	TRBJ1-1	TGTGCCAGCTCCCCTGGACAGAATCAGAACACTGAAGCTTTCTTT	CASSPGQNQNTEAFF
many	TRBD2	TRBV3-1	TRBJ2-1	TGTGCCAGCAGCCAGGCTAGCGGGAGGCACAATGAGCAGTTCTTC	CASSQASGRHNEQFF
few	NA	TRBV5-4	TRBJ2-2	TGTGCCAGCAGCCTTCAAAACGGGGAGCTGTTTTTT	CASSLQNGELFF
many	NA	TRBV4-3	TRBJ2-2	TGCGCCAGCAGCCAAGATCCCCGAGGGGACACCGGGGAGCTGTTTTTT	CASSQDPRGDTGELFF
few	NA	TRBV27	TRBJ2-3	TGTGCCAGCAGTTTGGGTCTCATGCCGACAGATACGCAGTATTTT	CASSLGLMPTDTQYF
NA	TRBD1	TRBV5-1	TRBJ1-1	TGCGCCAGCAGCTCCAGAGGACAGGGCACTGAAGCTTTCTTT	CASSSRGQGTEAFF
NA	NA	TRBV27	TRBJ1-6	TGTGCCAGCAGTTTCTATCCTTATAATTCACCCCTCCACTTT	CASSFYPYNSPLHF
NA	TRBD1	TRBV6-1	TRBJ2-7	TGTGCCAGCAGCCGCATTGGACAGGGCAGCTCCTACGAGCAGTACTTC	CASSRIGQGSSYEQYF
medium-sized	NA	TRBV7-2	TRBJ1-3	TGTGCCAGCAGCCCCCAGGGCTATGCCATTGGAAACACCATATATTTT	CASSPQGYAIGNTIYF
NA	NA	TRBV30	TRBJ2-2	TGTGCCTGGAGTCACAGGGACTCGGACACCGGGGAGCTGTTTTTT	CAWSHRDSDTGELFF
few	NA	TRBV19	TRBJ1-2	TGTGCCAGTAGTATAGCCCCCCCCGGGAACTATGGCTACACCTTC	CASSIAPPGNYGYTF
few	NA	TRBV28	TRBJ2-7	TGTGCCAGCAGTCTACCGGGACGACCCTACGAGCAGTACTTC	CASSLPGRPYEQYF
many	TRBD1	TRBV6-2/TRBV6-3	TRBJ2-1	TGTGCCAGCAGTTATTATGTGGGACAGGGGGAAACGGTCGGCTCCTACAATGAGCAGTTCTTC	CASSYYVGQGETVGSYNEQFF
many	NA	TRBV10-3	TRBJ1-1	TGTGCCATCAGTGAGTCAGGTCAGGCGCAAGGAAACACTGAAGCTTTCTTT	CAISESGQAQGNTEAFF
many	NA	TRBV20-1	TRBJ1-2	TGCAGTGCTTGGGGTTCCGCAGAAGGCTACACCTTC	CSAWGSAEGYTF
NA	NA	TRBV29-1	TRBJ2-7	TGCAGCGTTGAGTACGGGACGAGCTCCTACGAGCAGTACTTC	CSVEYGTSSYEQYF
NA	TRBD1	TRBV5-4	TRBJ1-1	TGTGCCAGCAGTTCTAATCCAGGGGGATCGAACACTGAAGCTTTCTTT	CASSSNPGGSNTEAFF
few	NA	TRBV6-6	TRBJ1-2	TGTGCCAGCACCTCCCCCGACAGTCTATTTGGGGGCTACACCTTC	CASTSPDSLFGGYTF
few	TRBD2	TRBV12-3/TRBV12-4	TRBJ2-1	TGTGCCAGCAGTTCCCTGGGCAGCGGGAGTTCCTACAATGAGCAGTTCTTC	CASSSLGSGSSYNEQFF
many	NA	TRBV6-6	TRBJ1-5	TGTGCCACCTCCATCGGGGGATATGGACAGCCCCAGCATTTT	CATSIGGYGQPQHF
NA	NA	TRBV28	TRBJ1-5	TGTGCCAGCCAGGTTGAAAGGGGAGGTAATCAGCCCCAGCATTTT	CASQVERGGNQPQHF
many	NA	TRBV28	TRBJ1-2	TGTGCCAGCAGCCTCCGGAACTATGGCTACACCTTC	CASSLRNYGYTF
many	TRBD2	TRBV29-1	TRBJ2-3	TGCAGCGTTGAGGGCCAGCGGGGGAATTCGGATACGCAGTATTTT	CSVEGQRGNSDTQYF
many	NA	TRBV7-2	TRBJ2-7	TGTGCCAGCAGCTTAGAAAGGACAGTGGTGCTAGGCGAGCAGTACTTC	CASSLERTVVLGEQYF
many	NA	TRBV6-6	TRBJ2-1	TGTGCCAGCAGTTCGGGGTCTTCTTACAATGAGCAGTTCTTC	CASSSGSSYNEQFF
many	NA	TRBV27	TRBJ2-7	TGTGCCAGCAGTTTGGAGGGCTGGAGCTCCTACGAGCAGTACTTC	CASSLEGWSSYEQYF
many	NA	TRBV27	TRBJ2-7	TGTGCCAGCAGTTTATTAGGAACCTACGAGCAGTACTTC	CASSLLGTYEQYF
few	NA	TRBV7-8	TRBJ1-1	TGTGCCAGCAGCTTAGATGGGCAGGGGAGGGGCGCTGAAGCTTTCTTT	CASSLDGQGRGAEAFF
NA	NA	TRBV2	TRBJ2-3	TGTGCCAGCACAAATGACCCCGCAGATACGCAGTATTTT	CASTNDPADTQYF
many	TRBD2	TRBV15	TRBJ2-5	TGTGCCACCAGCAGAGATTGGCTAGCGGGACAAGAGACCCAGTACTTC	CATSRDWLAGQETQYF
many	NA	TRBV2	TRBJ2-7	TGTGCCAGCACTCCGGGACGGAACTACGAGCAGTACTTC	CASTPGRNYEQYF
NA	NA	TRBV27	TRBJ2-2	TGTGCCAGCAGTTTGAGGACGGCGAACACCGGGGAGCTGTTTTTT	CASSLRTANTGELFF
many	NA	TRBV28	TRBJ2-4	TGTGCCAGCACACCGGGGGATTTGACCAAAAACATTCAGTACTTC	CASTPGDLTKNIQYF
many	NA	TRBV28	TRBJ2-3	TGTGCCAGCAGTCCCCGATATATAAGGACATTCACAGATACGCAGTATTTT	CASSPRYIRTFTDTQYF
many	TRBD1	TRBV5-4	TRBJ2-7	TGTGCCAGCAGCCCTACAGGGGCCCCCTACGAGCAGTACTTC	CASSPTGAPYEQYF
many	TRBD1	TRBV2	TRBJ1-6	TGTGCCAGCAGAGACAGGGGGGGATCACCCCTCCACTTT	CASRDRGGSPLHF
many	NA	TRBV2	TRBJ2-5	TGTGCCAGCAGTGAGGGTCTCGCCGAGACCCAGTACTTC	CASSEGLAETQYF
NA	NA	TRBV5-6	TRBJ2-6	TGTGCCAGCAGCTTAGGGCGCTCTGGGGCCAACGTCCTGACTTTC	CASSLGRSGANVLTF
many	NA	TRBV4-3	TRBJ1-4	TGCGCCAGCAGCCAAGGTGCAGGCAGGGCGATTAATGAAAAACTGTTTTTT	CASSQGAGRAINEKLFF
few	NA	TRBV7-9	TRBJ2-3	TGTGCCAGCAGCTTATTTCGGGGGATGGGGAGCACAGATACGCAGTATTTT	CASSLFRGMGSTDTQYF
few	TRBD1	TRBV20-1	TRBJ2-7	TGCAGTGCTAGCCGGACAGGGGGCAGGTACGAGCAGTACTTC	CSASRTGGRYEQYF
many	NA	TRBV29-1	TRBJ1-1	TGCAGCGCCCACAGGTCTATGAACACTGAAGCTTTCTTT	CSAHRSMNTEAFF
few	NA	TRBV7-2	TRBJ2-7	TGTGCCAGCAGCTTAGCCCCAGTATACGAGCAGTACTTC	CASSLAPVYEQYF
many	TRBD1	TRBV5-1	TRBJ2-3	TGCGCCAGCCTACAGGGGCTAACACCTAGCACAGATACGCAGTATTTT	CASLQGLTPSTDTQYF
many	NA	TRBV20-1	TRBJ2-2	TGCAGTGCTAGGCAGGGGCACACCGGGGAGCTGTTTTTT	CSARQGHTGELFF
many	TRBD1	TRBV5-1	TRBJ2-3	TGCGCCAGCTCAACAGGGGAAACAGATACGCAGTATTTT	CASSTGETDTQYF
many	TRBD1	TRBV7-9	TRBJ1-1	TGTGCCAGCAGCCTTATATCCCCAGCTGTTCTAAGTCGACAGGGACACACTGAAGCTTTCTTT	CASSLISPAVLSRQGHTEAFF
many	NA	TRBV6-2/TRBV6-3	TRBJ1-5	TGTGCCAGCAGTTACCGGAATCAGCCCCAGCATTTT	CASSYRNQPQHF
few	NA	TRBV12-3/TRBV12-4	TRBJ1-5	TGTGCCAGCAGTTTTGGTCTGGATCAGCCCCAGCATTTT	CASSFGLDQPQHF
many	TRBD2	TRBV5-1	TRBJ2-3	TGCGCCAGCAGGAGTGGGGGGGTTAGCACAGATACGCAGTATTTT	CASRSGGVSTDTQYF
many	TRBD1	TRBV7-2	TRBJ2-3	TGTGCCAGCAGCTCGGACAGGTACACAGATACGCAGTATTTT	CASSSDRYTDTQYF
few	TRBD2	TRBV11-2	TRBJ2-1	TGTGCCAGCAGCTTAACTAGCGGGGGGGCCGCGGAGCAGTTCTTC	CASSLTSGGAAEQFF
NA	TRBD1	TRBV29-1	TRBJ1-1	TGCAGCGTTCAGGGGGCCGACACTGAAGCTTTCTTT	CSVQGADTEAFF
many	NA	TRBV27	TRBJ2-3	TGTGCCAGCAGTTTTGCCGGGACCGAAGGAGATACGCAGTATTTT	CASSFAGTEGDTQYF
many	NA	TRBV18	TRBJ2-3	TGTGCCAGCTCACCAGGGATCACAGATACGCAGTATTTT	CASSPGITDTQYF
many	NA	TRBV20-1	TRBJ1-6	TGCAGTGCTAGAGATATGAGGTTCAATAATTCACCCCTCCACTTT	CSARDMRFNNSPLHF